The clone carrying this T cell receptor beta chain was seen ten or more times. No antigen is known for it. The data stem from a study of human T cells and chemical hapten exposure. Stated time point: pre-sensitization, week 0. Noted treatment: therapeutic diphenylcyclopropenone sensitization with weekly scalp DPC. The study, taken as a whole, reports: With patch test score, the counts of PT1 expanded TCRs showed a positive correlation.

The library labeled individual cDNA molecules by adding unique molecular identifiers to them. TCRdb ran MiXCR on the RACE reads and lists one entry per CDR3 protein. Among roughly 100,000 distinct CDR3 sequences listed, around 12% were seen once. The CDR3 is 16 amino acids. V was pared by 4 bases and J by 3 bases, with 19 bases between. CDR1 and CDR2 (germline): KGHSH, LQKENI. The sample in question was whole blood, obtained in connection with sensitization to the hapten diphenylcyclopropenone (DPC). The J gene is TRBJ2-7, the V gene TRBV18; D gene ambiguous. This clonotype was obtained from a woman aged 50 to 65 with alopecia areata. Some clones in this sample may be carry-over from other donors' samples. The CDR3 DNA reads TGTGCCAGCTCACTGTACGACCGCATCCCTGACTACGAGCAGTACTTC. The encoded protein is CASSLYDRIPDYEQYF.